This TCR beta chain was sequenced during a study of cytomegalovirus exposure and HLA in healthy donors. Germline loops: CDR1 SNHLY, CDR2 FYNNEI. CDR3 length: 13 amino acids. Regarding this clone: The antigen remains unidentified.

Regarding the study as a whole: Generally TCR sequences proved uncommon, though certain public TCRs appeared in numerous donors. Diagnosis of cytomegalovirus status made by the classifier reportedly showed high specificity and sensitivity.

Use of 60 Vbeta and 13 Jbeta primers characterized the PCR. The assay was immunoSEQ multiplex PCR, and TCRdb's table has in-frame clones only and misses some. The top ten clones hold 1.5% to 2% of a sample with over 130,000 clones, 70% of them seen once. This clonotype was sampled from a woman under 40 in good health and CMV-seronegative. The chain carries TRBV2 and TRBJ2-3, with 7 bases that match TRBD2. The sample consisted of PBMCs. The CDR3 coding sequence is TGTGCAGGCTCACTAGCGAACACAGATACGCAGTATTTT. Translated: CAGSLANTDTQYF.